A single sample gave rise to the 12 T cell receptor beta chains below, sequenced in a study of ipilimumab plus nivolumab after autologous stem cell transplantation. Using immunoSEQ multiplex PCR, the repertoire was profiled, and TCRdb retains in-frame clones only, with some absent. The repertoire includes 84,000 or so clones, 83% of them detected once, and roughly 2.2% sits in the top ten. Sample: PBMCs, taken in a trial of ipilimumab plus nivolumab as post-transplant consolidation. The receptors derive from a male donor with diffuse large B-cell lymphoma.

This sequence joins TRBV10-3 and TRBJ1-2, with 8 bases lining up with TRBD1. CDR3 length equals 13 residues. The V gene's germline CDR1 is ENHRY and CDR2 SYGVKD. The J segment lost 6 bases and the V segment lost 10 bases, leaving 10 bases of the junction unmatched. CDR3 amino acids: CASRTGLEDGYTF. The DNA for the CDR3 is TGTGCCAGTAGGACAGGGTTGGAGGATGGCTACACCTTC.

The genes are TRBV18 and TRBJ1-2; TRBD1 matches at 8 bases. Germline lookup yields CDR1 KGHSH and CDR2 LQKENI. Trimming took 5 bases from V and 3 from J; bases not matched to a gene: 5. This CDR3 has 14 residues. The CDR3 region is CASSETGVDYGYTF. The CDR3 bases are TGTGCCAGCTCAGAGACAGGGGTCGACTATGGCTACACCTTC.

J is TRBJ2-7 and V is TRBV10-3; TRBD1 or TRBD2 may be the D gene (5 bases each). Trimming removed 2 bases at V and 0 bases at J, with 11 bases between. The CDR3 runs 15 residues. Germline CDR1 is ENHRY and CDR2 is SYGVKD. The CDR3 here is CAISETGRSSYEQYF. The CDR3, as DNA: TGTGCCATCAGTGAGACGGGACGGAGCTCCTACGAGCAGTACTTC.

The chain is built from TRBV10-3 and TRBJ2-5; D remains ambiguous. The CDR3 runs to 13 residues. Trimming removed 0 bases at V and 1 base at J, with 3 bases between. CDR1 is ENHRY, CDR2 SYGVKD, per germline. The CDR3 nucleotides are TGTGCCATCAGTGAGTCAGCCCAAGAGACCCAGTACTTC. Residues: CAISESAQETQYF.

The chain employs TRBV19 and TRBJ2-2; weak D call: TRBD2 (5 bases). CDR1 is LNHDA and CDR2 is SQIVND in the germline V gene (reference sequence). Trimming removed 5 bases from V and 4 bases from J, with 14 bases in between. There are 15 residues in the CDR3. The CDR3 DNA reads as TGTGCCAGTAGTGGAGGCTTACTTTTCACCGGGGAGCTGTTTTTT. Its translation: CASSGGLLFTGELFF.

This chain connects TRBV7-7 to TRBJ2-2; D is ambiguous. The germline CDR1 and CDR2 sequences are SSHAT and FNYEAQ (reference sequence). The CDR3 has 13 amino acids. Trimming pared 4 bases from V and 5 bases from J, leaving 8 bases between. The DNA for the CDR3 is TGTGCCAGCAGCTCCAGTCGAACCGGGGAGCTGTTTTTT. It codes for CASSSSRTGELFF.

V usage is TRBV2 and J usage is TRBJ2-5, with unresolved D. Per the germline V gene, CDR1 is SNHLY and CDR2 is FYNNEI. V lost 2 bases and J 4 bases, leaving 11 bases between the germline ends. There are 14 residues in the CDR3. CDR3 amino acids: CASSEFQAVETQYF. The CDR3 bases are TGTGCCAGCAGTGAATTTCAGGCTGTAGAGACCCAGTACTTC.

This clone was picked up one time. The chain joins TRBV7-6 to TRBJ2-7, with TRBD2 matching 11 bases. This CDR3 comprises 17 residues. The V and J ends lost 2 bases and 0 bases, in that order; junction bases with no gene match: 6. Germline CDR1 reads SGHVS; CDR2 reads FNYEAQ. CDR3 in DNA: TGTGCCAGCAGCTTACTAGCGGGGGGAACTAGCTCCTACGAGCAGTACTTC. Translated: CASSLLAGGTSSYEQYF.

The rearrangement uses TRBV15 and TRBJ2-5; 9 nucleotides match TRBD2. V was pared by 8 bases and J by 1 base, with 2 bases of the junction left unmatched. CDR1 is LNHNV and CDR2 is YYDKDF in the germline V gene (reference sequence). The CDR3 consists of 13 residues. CDR3: CATATSGQETQYF. The CDR3, as DNA: TGTGCCACCGCGACTAGCGGCCAAGAGACCCAGTACTTC.

The gene calls are TRBV6-5 and TRBJ2-3; 8 positions match TRBD2. Losses at the gene ends were 5 bases for V and 3 bases for J; bases not matched to a gene: 7. The CDR3 loop spans 15 amino acids. The germline V gene has CDR1 MNHEY and CDR2 SVGAGI. The CDR3 DNA reads as TGTGCCAGCAGTCCTCGCGGGGGGACGACAGATACGCAGTATTTT. This gives the protein CASSPRGGTTDTQYF.

As for this clone: The junction and the germline gene differ at one end; a read error may be behind it. CDR3 region: CSAKDLDRTNF. CDR3 nucleotide sequence: TGCAGTGCTAAGGACTTGGACAGGACGAACTTC. The V call is TRBV20-1, the J call TRBJ2-5; 7 bases are a match to TRBD1. The CDR3 contains 11 residues. Germline CDR1 reads DFQATT; CDR2 reads SNEGSKA (reference sequence).

This clone has just a few counts. The CDR3 region is CASSFPLSSGTDTQYF. CDR3 coding DNA: TGTGCCAGCAGCTTTCCGTTAAGTAGCGGCACAGATACGCAGTATTTT. The V gene is TRBV12-1, the J gene TRBJ2-3; the listed D gene, TRBD2, was not tested against the DNA. TRBV12-1 constitutes a pseudogene. This CDR3 region has 16 residues.